A selection of T cell receptor beta chains follows, all from one sample in a study of cytomegalovirus exposure and HLA in healthy donors. Some clones are missing from TCRdb's copy, which holds only in-frame ones; the method was immunoSEQ multiplex PCR. The repertoire includes more than 150,000 clones, around 77% of them detected once, and under 2% sits in the top ten. Specimen: PBMCs. The receptors originated from a woman in her thirties in good health and CMV-seronegative. The CDR3 runs from the conserved cysteine through the conserved F or W. Fields, in order: J gene, clone size, V gene, CDR3 protein. Rows may omit the clone size; those that give it use once, few, many or a size class.

j_gene: TRBJ2-1; abundance: once; v_gene: TRBV19; CDR3aa: CASSRFGDEQFF
j_gene: TRBJ1-2; abundance: NA; v_gene: TRBV2; CDR3aa: CASSLRRQGVEGYTF
j_gene: TRBJ2-2; abundance: NA; v_gene: TRBV27; CDR3aa: CASTVGRAFDTGELFF
j_gene: TRBJ2-7; abundance: NA; v_gene: TRBV29-1; CDR3aa: CSVAKDFSYEQYF
j_gene: TRBJ2-3; abundance: NA; v_gene: TRBV30; CDR3aa: CAWGPLRGADTQYF
j_gene: TRBJ2-1; abundance: few; v_gene: TRBV5-4; CDR3aa: CASSSSPGLGGVEQFF
j_gene: TRBJ2-1; abundance: few; v_gene: TRBV18; CDR3aa: CASSPTSGGAWGNEQFF
j_gene: TRBJ1-3; abundance: NA; v_gene: TRBV4-3; CDR3aa: CASSRGLMGGNTIYF
j_gene: TRBJ1-1; abundance: few; v_gene: TRBV4-2; CDR3aa: CASSQDQGTWATEAFF
j_gene: TRBJ1-5; abundance: few; v_gene: TRBV6-6; CDR3aa: CASTGQFNQPQHF
j_gene: TRBJ2-5; abundance: NA; v_gene: TRBV18; CDR3aa: CASSPDRQETQYF
j_gene: TRBJ1-1; abundance: NA; v_gene: TRBV5-1; CDR3aa: CASRPEGVNTEAFF
j_gene: TRBJ2-4; abundance: NA; v_gene: TRBV19; CDR3aa: CASSPWDTSKNIQYF
j_gene: TRBJ2-5; abundance: NA; v_gene: TRBV6-1; CDR3aa: CASSEGRGGETQYF
j_gene: TRBJ2-1; abundance: NA; v_gene: TRBV5-1; CDR3aa: CASSEGAGGYNEQFF
j_gene: TRBJ1-3; abundance: NA; v_gene: TRBV7-2; CDR3aa: CASSLRTGARNTIYF
j_gene: TRBJ1-4; abundance: NA; v_gene: TRBV5-4; CDR3aa: CATKGTGEEKLFF
j_gene: TRBJ2-4; abundance: NA; v_gene: TRBV5-8; CDR3aa: CASSLVLSAAAKNIQYF
j_gene: TRBJ1-4; abundance: NA; v_gene: TRBV4-2; CDR3aa: CASSQPEVATNEKLFF
j_gene: TRBJ2-2; abundance: NA; v_gene: TRBV7-9; CDR3aa: CASSPAGGLNTGELFF
j_gene: TRBJ1-5; abundance: once; v_gene: TRBV18; CDR3aa: CASSPDSSNQPQHF
j_gene: TRBJ2-4; abundance: NA; v_gene: TRBV7-8; CDR3aa: CASSFSVRQGADIQYF
j_gene: TRBJ2-7; abundance: NA; v_gene: TRBV5-8; CDR3aa: CASSLQQGTYEQYF
j_gene: TRBJ2-2; abundance: NA; v_gene: TRBV7-3; CDR3aa: CASSFSGGSTGELFF
j_gene: TRBJ2-7; abundance: once; v_gene: TRBV4-1; CDR3aa: CASSQERGSNEQYF
j_gene: TRBJ1-2; abundance: NA; v_gene: TRBV6-1; CDR3aa: CASSVQESYGYTF
j_gene: TRBJ1-2; abundance: NA; v_gene: TRBV10-3; CDR3aa: CAIRPQGNYGYTF